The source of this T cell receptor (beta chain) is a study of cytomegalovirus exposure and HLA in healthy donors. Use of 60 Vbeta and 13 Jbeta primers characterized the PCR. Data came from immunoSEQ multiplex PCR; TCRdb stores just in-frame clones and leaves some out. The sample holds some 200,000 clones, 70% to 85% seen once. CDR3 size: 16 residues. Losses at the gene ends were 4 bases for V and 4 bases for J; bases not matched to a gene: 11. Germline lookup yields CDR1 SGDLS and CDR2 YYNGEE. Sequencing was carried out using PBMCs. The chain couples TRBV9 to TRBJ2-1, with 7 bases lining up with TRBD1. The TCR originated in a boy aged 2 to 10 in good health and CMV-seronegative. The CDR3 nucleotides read TGTGCCAGCAGCCCCCAGGGGAGACAGGGTTACAATGAGCAGTTCTTC. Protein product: CASSPQGRQGYNEQFF. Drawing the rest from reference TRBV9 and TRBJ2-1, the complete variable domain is DSGVTQTPKHLITATGQRVTLRCSPRSGDLSVYWYQQSLDQGLQFLIQYYNGEERAKGNILERFSAQQFPDLHSELNLSSLELGDSALYFCASSPQGRQGYNEQFFGPGTRLTVL.